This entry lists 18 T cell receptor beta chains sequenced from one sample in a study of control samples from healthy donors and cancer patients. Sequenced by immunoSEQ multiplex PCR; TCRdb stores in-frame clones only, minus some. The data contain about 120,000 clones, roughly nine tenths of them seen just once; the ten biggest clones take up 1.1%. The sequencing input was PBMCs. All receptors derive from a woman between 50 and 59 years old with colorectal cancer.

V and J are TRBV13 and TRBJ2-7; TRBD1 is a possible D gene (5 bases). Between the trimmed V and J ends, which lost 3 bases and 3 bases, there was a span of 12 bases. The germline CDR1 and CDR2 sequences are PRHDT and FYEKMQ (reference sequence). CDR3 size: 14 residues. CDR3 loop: CASSFDRSGYEQYF. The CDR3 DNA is TGTGCCAGCAGCTTTGACAGATCGGGCTACGAGCAGTACTTC.

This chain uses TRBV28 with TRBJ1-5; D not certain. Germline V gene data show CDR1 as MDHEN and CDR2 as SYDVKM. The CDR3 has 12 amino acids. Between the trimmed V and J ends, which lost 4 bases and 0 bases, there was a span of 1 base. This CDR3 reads CASSYSNQPQHF. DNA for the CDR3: TGTGCCAGCAGTTATAGCAATCAGCCCCAGCATTTT.

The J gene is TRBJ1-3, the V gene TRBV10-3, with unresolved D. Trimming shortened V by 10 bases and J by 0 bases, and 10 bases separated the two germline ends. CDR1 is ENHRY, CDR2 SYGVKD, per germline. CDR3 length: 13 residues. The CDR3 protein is CATEPSSGNTIYF. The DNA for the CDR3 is TGTGCCACCGAACCCAGCTCTGGAAACACCATATATTTT.

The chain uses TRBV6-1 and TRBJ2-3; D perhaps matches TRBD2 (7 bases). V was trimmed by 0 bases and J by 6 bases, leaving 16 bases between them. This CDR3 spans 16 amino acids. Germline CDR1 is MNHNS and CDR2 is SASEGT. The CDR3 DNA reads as TGTGCCAGCAGTGAAGCGCTGGTGGGGGGGGCGGATACGCAGTATTTT. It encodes CASSEALVGGADTQYF.

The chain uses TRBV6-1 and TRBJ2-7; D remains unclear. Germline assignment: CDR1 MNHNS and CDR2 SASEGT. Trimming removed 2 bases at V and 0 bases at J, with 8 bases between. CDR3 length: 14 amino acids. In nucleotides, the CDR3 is TGTGCCAGCAGTGAACGGCGGAGCTCCTACGAGCAGTACTTC. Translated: CASSERRSSYEQYF.

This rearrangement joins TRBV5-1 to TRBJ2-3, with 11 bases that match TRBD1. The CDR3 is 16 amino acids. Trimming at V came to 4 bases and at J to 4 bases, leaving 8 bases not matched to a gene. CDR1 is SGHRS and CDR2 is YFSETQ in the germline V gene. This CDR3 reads CASSVAGQGVSDTQYF. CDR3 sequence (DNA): TGCGCCAGCAGCGTCGCGGGACAGGGGGTTTCAGATACGCAGTATTTT.

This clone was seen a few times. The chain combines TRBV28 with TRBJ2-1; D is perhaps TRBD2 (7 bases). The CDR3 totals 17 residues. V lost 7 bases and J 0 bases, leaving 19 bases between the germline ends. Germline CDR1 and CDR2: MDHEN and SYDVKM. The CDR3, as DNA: TGTGCCAGCAAAGTGAAGGGGGGGGCCATCTCCTACAATGAGCAGTTCTTC. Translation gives CASKVKGGAISYNEQFF.

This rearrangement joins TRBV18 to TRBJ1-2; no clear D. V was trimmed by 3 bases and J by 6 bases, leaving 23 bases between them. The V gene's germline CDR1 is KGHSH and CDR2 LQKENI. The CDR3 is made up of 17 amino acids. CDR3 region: CASSPHPSGGLTDGYTF. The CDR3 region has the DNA TGTGCCAGCTCACCCCACCCGTCGGGAGGGCTCACGGATGGCTACACCTTC. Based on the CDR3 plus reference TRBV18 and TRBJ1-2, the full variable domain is NAGVMQNPRHLVRRRGQEARLRCSPMKGHSHVYWYRQLPEEGLKFMVYLQKENIIDESGMPKERFSAEFPKEGPSILRIQQVVRGDSAAYFCASSPHPSGGLTDGYTFGSGTRLTVV.

The CDR3 nucleotides are TGTGCCAGCACCGTCTCCCCTCTCACGGGGGGCTTCTACGAGCAGTACTTC. Its protein product is CASTVSPLTGGFYEQYF. V is TRBV6-9 and J is TRBJ2-7; maybe TRBD2 (7 bases). Trimming cost V 7 bases and J 3 bases, with 25 bases left between them. From germline, CDR1 is MNHGY and CDR2 SVAAGI. This CDR3 is 17 amino acids long.

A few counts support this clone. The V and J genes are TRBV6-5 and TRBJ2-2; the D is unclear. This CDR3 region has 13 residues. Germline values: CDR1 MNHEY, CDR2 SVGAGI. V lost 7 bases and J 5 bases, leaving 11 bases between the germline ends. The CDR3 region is CASKTLQTGELFF. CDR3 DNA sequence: TGTGCCAGCAAGACTCTCCAAACCGGGGAGCTGTTTTTT.

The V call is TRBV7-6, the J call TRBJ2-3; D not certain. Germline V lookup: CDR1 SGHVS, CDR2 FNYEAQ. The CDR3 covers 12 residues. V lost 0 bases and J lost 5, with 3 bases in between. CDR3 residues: CASSLAQDTQYF. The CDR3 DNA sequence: TGTGCCAGCAGCTTAGCGCAAGATACGCAGTATTTT.

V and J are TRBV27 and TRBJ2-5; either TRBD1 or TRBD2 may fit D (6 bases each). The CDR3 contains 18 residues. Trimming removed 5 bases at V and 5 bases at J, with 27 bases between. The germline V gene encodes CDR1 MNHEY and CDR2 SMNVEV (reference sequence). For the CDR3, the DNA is TGTGCCAGCAGTACTCCCGTGCCGGGGGCGGCCGGGTTGGAGACCCAGTACTTC. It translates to CASSTPVPGAAGLETQYF.

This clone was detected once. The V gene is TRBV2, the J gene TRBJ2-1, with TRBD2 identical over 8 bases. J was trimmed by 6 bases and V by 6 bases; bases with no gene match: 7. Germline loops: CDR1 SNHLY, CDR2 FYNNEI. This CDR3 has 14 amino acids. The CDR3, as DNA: TGTGCCAGCAGGGCGCGGGAGGAGGGCAATGAGCAGTTCTTC. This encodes CASRAREEGNEQFF.

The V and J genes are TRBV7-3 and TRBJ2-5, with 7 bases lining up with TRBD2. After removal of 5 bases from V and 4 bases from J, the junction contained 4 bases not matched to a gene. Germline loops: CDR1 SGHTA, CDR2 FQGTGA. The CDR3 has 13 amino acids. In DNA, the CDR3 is TGTGCCAGCAGCCGGACTAGTGGAGAGACCCAGTACTTC. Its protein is CASSRTSGETQYF.

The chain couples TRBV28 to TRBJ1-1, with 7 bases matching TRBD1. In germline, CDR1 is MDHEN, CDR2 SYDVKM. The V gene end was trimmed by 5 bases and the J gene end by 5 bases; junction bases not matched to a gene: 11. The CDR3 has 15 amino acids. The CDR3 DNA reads TGTGCCAGCAGTCCCCCTAGGGGGCGATGGACTGAAGCTTTCTTT. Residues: CASSPPRGRWTEAFF.

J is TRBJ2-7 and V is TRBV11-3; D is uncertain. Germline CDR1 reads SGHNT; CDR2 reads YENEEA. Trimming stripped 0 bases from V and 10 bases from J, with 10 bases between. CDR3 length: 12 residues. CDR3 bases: TGTGCCAGCAGCTTAGATCAAGGGTCCCAGTACTTC. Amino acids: CASSLDQGSQYF.

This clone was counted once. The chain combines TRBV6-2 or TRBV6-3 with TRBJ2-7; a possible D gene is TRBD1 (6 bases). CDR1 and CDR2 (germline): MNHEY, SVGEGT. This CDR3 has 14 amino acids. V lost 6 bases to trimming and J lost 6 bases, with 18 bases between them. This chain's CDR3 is CASSSSRGSGEQYF. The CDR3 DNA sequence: TGTGCCAGCAGCTCCTCCAGGGGCAGTGGCGAGCAGTACTTC.

The CDR3 nucleotides are TGTGCCAGCAGTGAAGCGGGTCGGGGGGTGGTACCCCTCCACTTT. This sequence encodes CASSEAGRGVVPLHF. The chain uses TRBV2 and TRBJ1-6; tentatively, D is TRBD1 (5 bases). This CDR3 has 15 amino acids. V was clipped by 0 bases and J by 12 bases, with 15 bases between them. Germline CDR1 and CDR2: SNHLY and FYNNEI. The full variable domain, in which reference TRBV2 and TRBJ1-6 provide the parts outside the CDR3, is EPEVTQTPSHQVTQMGQEVILRCVPISNHLYFYWYRQILGQKVEFLVSFYNNEISEKSEIFDDQFSVERPDGSNFTLKIRSTKLEDSAMYFCASSEAGRGVVPLHFGNGTRLTVT.